The 30 T cell receptor beta chains below come from one sample, sequenced in a study of shared clonotypes between healthy human individuals. Assay: immunoSEQ multiplex PCR; the TCRdb copy retains only in-frame clones and omits some. The sample consists of 2 million to 2.5 million clones, 90% to 95% of them appearing once. Sequencing was performed on naive CD4+ T cells sorted from blood. Regarding subset: CD45RA+ positively selected. The receptor source for this set is a man aged 18-30 years in good health.

The chain recombines TRBV5-6 with TRBJ1-2; D ambiguous. Germline V gives CDR1 SGHDT, CDR2 YYEEEE. Trimming cost V 3 bases and J 4 bases, with 7 bases left between them. CDR3 size: 12 residues. CDR3 sequence (DNA): TGTGCCAGCAGCTCGGTTGGCTATGGCTACACCTTC. It codes for CASSSVGYGYTF.

The table lists this clone with a count of one. The rearrangement links TRBV5-6 to TRBJ1-2; 9 bases agree with TRBD1. With 4 bases clipped from V and 7 bases from J, the junction kept 5 bases outside the gene matches. The CDR3 loop spans 13 amino acids. The germline V gene has CDR1 SGHDT and CDR2 YYEEEE. CDR3 DNA: TGTGCCAGCAGCCGGGACAGGGCTCCTGGCTACACCTTC. It specifies CASSRDRAPGYTF.

This chain links TRBV10-1 with TRBJ2-7; 11 bases agree with TRBD1. The germline gives CDR1 WNHNN, CDR2 SYGVQD (reference sequence). J gave up 3 bases and V 9 bases, and 7 bases lay outside the gene matches. The CDR3 totals 14 residues. The CDR3 region has the DNA TGCGCCAGTTCCTCCGGGACAGGGGGCTACGAGCAGTACTTC. It is translated as CASSSGTGGYEQYF.

The rearrangement uses TRBV28 and TRBJ2-7, with TRBD1 matching over 8 bases. The J segment lost 3 bases and the V segment lost 5 bases, leaving 6 bases of the junction unmatched. Germline-derived CDR1 and CDR2 are MDHEN and SYDVKM. The CDR3 loop spans 14 amino acids. The CDR3, as DNA: TGTGCCAGCAGTCCGGGACAGGCGTTCTACGAGCAGTACTTC. Its translation: CASSPGQAFYEQYF. The full variable domain, in which reference TRBV28 and TRBJ2-7 provide the parts outside the CDR3, is DVKVTQSSRYLVKRTGEKVFLECVQDMDHENMFWYRQDPGLGLRLIYFSYDVKMKEKGDIPEGYSVSREKKERFSLILESASTNQTSMYLCASSPGQAFYEQYFGPGTRLTVT.

The chain has TRBV11-2 and TRBJ2-7; 13 nucleotides agree with TRBD2. Germline assignment: CDR1 SGHAT and CDR2 FQNNGV. The V gene end was trimmed by 2 bases and the J gene end by 2 bases; junction bases not matched to a gene: 6. CDR3 length: 17 residues. In nucleotides, the CDR3 is TGTGCCAGCAGCTTAACCCCGGGACTAGCGGGAACCTACGAGCAGTACTTC. It encodes CASSLTPGLAGTYEQYF.

The gene calls are TRBV27 and TRBJ1-4; D possibly corresponds to TRBD1 (6 bases). Trimming shortened V by 2 bases and J by 8 bases, and 9 bases separated the two germline ends. Germline values: CDR1 MNHEY, CDR2 SMNVEV (reference sequence). The CDR3 extends over 13 amino acids. CDR3 sequence (DNA): TGTGCCAGCAGTTTAGGTGGGGGCGAAAAACTGTTTTTT. Amino acids: CASSLGGGEKLFF.

Turning to this clone: Other DNA sequences in the sample encode the same CDR3. The gene calls are TRBV5-1 and TRBJ2-7, with TRBD1 identical over 9 bases. The CDR3 runs 14 residues. CDR1 SGHRS and CDR2 YFSETQ come from the germline V gene. V shed 0 bases and J 4 bases; nucleotides not matched to a gene: 2. The CDR3 here is CASSLGTGAYEQYF. The CDR3 nucleotides are TGCGCCAGCAGCTTGGGGACAGGGGCTTACGAGCAGTACTTC.

In regard to this clone: This sample also contains other DNA sequences that code for the same CDR3. This chain connects TRBV19 to TRBJ2-7; unclear D gene. Germline CDR1 reads LNHDA; CDR2 reads SQIVND (reference sequence). V dropped 5 bases and J dropped 0 bases, with 14 bases sitting between them. The CDR3 is 15 amino acids. The CDR3 nucleotides read TGTGCCAGTAGTCCGGGTACCCTGAGCTCCTACGAGCAGTACTTC. Amino acids: CASSPGTLSSYEQYF.

Concerning this clone itself: Other DNA sequences from this sample encode an identical CDR3 as well. This chain links TRBV7-2 with TRBJ2-7; TRBD2 might be the D (6 bases). Germline V lookup: CDR1 SGHTA, CDR2 FQGNSA. Deletions cut 0 bases from V and 1 base from J, with 13 bases between. The CDR3 consists of 16 residues. Here the CDR3 DNA reads TGTGCCAGCAGCTTAGCAGGCGGGATCCCTTCCTACGAGCAGTACTTC. Protein product: CASSLAGGIPSYEQYF.

This chain's CDR3 is CASMERVGNTIYF. CDR3 DNA: TGTGCCAGCATGGAGAGGGTCGGGAACACCATATATTTT. The chain employs TRBV6-5 and TRBJ1-3; no clear D gene. This CDR3 spans 13 amino acids. Germline assignment: CDR1 MNHEY and CDR2 SVGAGI. The V gene lost 7 bases and the J gene lost 7 bases, with 14 bases spanning the gap.

The chain uses TRBV7-2 and TRBJ2-2; D not resolved. The ends were cut back, 1 base at V and 11 bases at J, with 11 bases in the middle. This CDR3 is 13 amino acids long. Germline loops: CDR1 SGHTA, CDR2 FQGNSA. The CDR3 DNA sequence: TGTGCCAGCAGCTTAGGACGGCCTGAAGAGCTGTTTTTT. It translates to CASSLGRPEELFF.

V usage is TRBV6-1 and J usage is TRBJ1-1; D is undetermined. The CDR3 is made up of 15 amino acids. Germline values: CDR1 MNHNS, CDR2 SASEGT. Deletions cut 1 base from V and 0 bases from J, with 9 bases between. The CDR3 sequence is CASSEDVRMNTEAFF. DNA for the CDR3: TGTGCCAGCAGTGAAGACGTGAGGATGAACACTGAAGCTTTCTTT.

The gene calls are TRBV4-1 and TRBJ2-6, with D uncertain. Trimming left V 4 bases short and J 0 bases short, with 10 bases between. Looked up from germline, CDR1 is MGHRA and CDR2 is YSYEKL. The CDR3 spans 16 residues. The CDR3 coding sequence is TGCGCCAGCAGCCCCTCACCCCGCTCTGGGGCCAACGTCCTGACTTTC. Translation: CASSPSPRSGANVLTF.

As to this clone: Other DNA sequences from this sample encode an identical CDR3 as well. The chain has TRBV6-5 and TRBJ2-7; TRBD1 aligns across 7 bases. Trimming took 0 bases from V and 0 from J; bases not matched to a gene: 2. The length of the CDR3 is 15 residues. Germline CDR1 reads MNHEY; CDR2 reads SVGAGI. The CDR3 loop is CASSYSAGGSYEQYF. CDR3 DNA: TGTGCCAGCAGTTACTCCGCAGGGGGCTCCTACGAGCAGTACTTC.

Concerning this clone: The sample has other DNA sequences that encode this CDR3 too. The chain couples TRBV29-1 to TRBJ2-5; TRBD2 might be the D (5 bases). The CDR3 loop spans 11 amino acids. Trimming cost V 4 bases and J 4 bases, with 7 bases left between them. The V gene's germline CDR1 is SQVTM and CDR2 ANQGSEA. The CDR3 nucleotides are TGCAGCGTTGGCGAGGGAGAGACCCAGTACTTC. Translated, it gives CSVGEGETQYF.

J is TRBJ2-5 and V is TRBV6-1; D may be TRBD2 (7 bases). Germline assignment: CDR1 MNHNS and CDR2 SASEGT. V shed 7 bases and J shed 5 bases, with 17 bases lying between them. The CDR3 totals 14 residues. Here the CDR3 DNA reads TGTGCCAGCACTAGAGGGGGGGACATTGAGACCCAGTACTTC. Encoded protein: CASTRGGDIETQYF.

The chain uses TRBV5-6 and TRBJ2-5; the D is unclear. The germline V and J ends were trimmed by 1 base and 6 bases, with 7 bases remaining between them. The CDR3 contains 12 residues. Germline V gene data show CDR1 as SGHDT and CDR2 as YYEEEE. CDR3 loop: CASSLISKTQYF. The DNA of the CDR3 is TGTGCCAGCAGCTTGATCAGCAAGACCCAGTACTTC.

The V and J genes are TRBV11-2 and TRBJ1-6; D uncertain. Germline V lookup: CDR1 SGHAT, CDR2 FQNNGV. This CDR3 contains 13 residues. With 5 bases removed from V and 4 bases from J, the gap between germline ends came to 6 bases. The CDR3: CASSPLYNSPLHF. DNA for the CDR3: TGTGCCAGCAGCCCCCTTTATAATTCACCCCTCCACTTT.

This chain links TRBV11-2 with TRBJ2-7; perhaps TRBD2 as D (5 bases). Germline V gene data show CDR1 as SGHAT and CDR2 as FQNNGV. The CDR3 runs 18 residues. Trimming stripped 5 bases from V and 5 bases from J, with 28 bases between. In DNA form, the CDR3 reads TGTGCCAGCAGCCCGAGGGCTCTTGTGACCTTTGATGCGCACGAGCAGTACTTC. This sequence encodes CASSPRALVTFDAHEQYF. Combining the CDR3 with reference TRBV11-2 and TRBJ2-7 gives the whole variable domain EAGVAQSPRYKIIEKRQSVAFWCNPISGHATLYWYQQILGQGPKLLIQFQNNGVVDDSQLPKDRFSAERLKGVDSTLKIQPAKLEDSAVYLCASSPRALVTFDAHEQYFGPGTRLTVT.

This clone was seen only once. The chain has TRBV5-6 and TRBJ2-5, with unresolved D. With 4 bases removed from V and 1 base from J, the gap between germline ends came to 8 bases. This CDR3 is 13 amino acids long. In germline, CDR1 is SGHDT, CDR2 YYEEEE. The CDR3 nucleotides are TGTGCCAGCAGCGGCGAGCTCCAAGAGACCCAGTACTTC. The encoded protein is CASSGELQETQYF.

On this clone: This specimen includes other DNA sequences encoding the same CDR3. J is TRBJ2-7 and V is TRBV19; 13 nucleotides line up with TRBD2. The V segment lost 6 bases and the J segment 4 bases; nucleotides outside the gene matches: 3. CDR1 is LNHDA, CDR2 SQIVND, per germline (reference sequence). The CDR3 spans 14 residues. DNA of the CDR3: TGTGCCAGTAGGAGGACTAGCGGGAGTTACGAGCAGTACTTC. This sequence encodes CASRRTSGSYEQYF. Full variable domain (remainder filled in from reference TRBV19 and TRBJ2-7): DGGITQSPKYLFRKEGQNVTLSCEQNLNHDAMYWYRQDPGQGLRLIYYSQIVNDFQKGDIAEGYSVSREKKESFPLTVTSAQKNPTAFYLCASRRTSGSYEQYFGPGTRLTVT.

The chain links TRBV7-9 to TRBJ2-7; weak D call: TRBD2 (5 bases). Germline V gene lookup returns CDR1 SEHNR and CDR2 FQNEAQ (reference sequence). The CDR3 covers 12 residues. V gave up 2 bases and J gave up 7 bases, with 9 bases separating them. Here the CDR3 DNA reads TGTGCCAGCAGCTTACCATCGGGAGAGCAGTACTTC. This encodes CASSLPSGEQYF.

The J gene is TRBJ1-5, the V gene TRBV11-2; TRBD1 aligns across 10 bases. In germline, CDR1 is SGHAT, CDR2 FQNNGV. The ends lost 1 base at V and 6 bases at J; junction bases unmatched: 3. This CDR3 is 15 amino acids long. CDR3 in amino acids: CASSLGQGASQPQHF. The CDR3 DNA is TGTGCCAGCAGCTTAGGACAGGGGGCATCTCAGCCCCAGCATTTT.

The chain joins TRBV4-3 to TRBJ1-1; no definite D call. V lost 0 bases and J lost 1, with 6 bases in between. In germline, CDR1 is LGHNA, CDR2 YSLEER. This CDR3 is 14 amino acids long. CDR3 bases: TGCGCCAGCAGCCAAGAGGCCGGGAACACTGAAGCTTTCTTT. Amino acids: CASSQEAGNTEAFF.

V usage is TRBV9 and J usage is TRBJ2-1; D not resolved. Trimming shortened V by 2 bases and J by 0 bases, and 12 bases separated the two germline ends. CDR3 length: 16 amino acids. Germline assignment: CDR1 SGDLS and CDR2 YYNGEE. For the CDR3, the DNA is TGTGCCAGCAGCGTTTCGCCATCGAGCTCCTACAATGAGCAGTTCTTC. Encoded protein: CASSVSPSSSYNEQFF.

The J gene is TRBJ2-7, the V gene TRBV10-3, with TRBD2 matching 11 bases. V was pared by 5 bases and J by 2 bases, with 8 bases of the junction left unmatched. CDR3 length equals 16 residues. Germline V gene sequence: CDR1 ENHRY, CDR2 SYGVKD. The CDR3 bases are TGTGCCATCAGTTTGGGACTAGCGGAGGGGCCCTACGAGCAGTACTTC. It is translated as CAISLGLAEGPYEQYF.

V usage is TRBV30 and J usage is TRBJ1-2; TRBD1 matches at 8 bases. In germline, CDR1 is GTSNPN, CDR2 SVGIG (reference sequence). CDR3 length equals 15 residues. V lost 4 bases, J lost 4 bases, and 11 bases stayed unmatched. The CDR3 DNA reads TGTGCCTGGAACTTACACAGGGGGAAGGCCTATGGCTACACCTTC. Protein: CAWNLHRGKAYGYTF.

The chain combines TRBV28 with TRBJ2-2; TRBD1 aligns across 10 bases. Germline V gene data show CDR1 as MDHEN and CDR2 as SYDVKM. Trimming cost V 3 bases and J 6 bases; bases outside gene matches: 7. The CDR3 consists of 16 residues. CDR3 in DNA: TGTGCCAGCAGTTTTTACGGGACAGGGGATCCCGGGGAGCTGTTTTTT. Translation gives CASSFYGTGDPGELFF.

This clone occurred once. The rearrangement joins TRBV5-1 to TRBJ2-6; D remains unclear. The CDR3 is 14 residues long. V was pared by 4 bases and J by 2 bases, with 7 bases between. The germline V gene has CDR1 SGHRS and CDR2 YFSETQ. DNA for the CDR3: TGCGCCAGCAGCCCCTTCGCTGGGGCCAACGTCCTGACTTTC. Amino acid sequence: CASSPFAGANVLTF.

Of note for this clone: The sample has other DNA sequences that encode this CDR3 too. J is TRBJ2-7 and V is TRBV7-2; the D gene is possibly TRBD1 (6 bases). Trimming pared 5 bases from V and 0 bases from J, leaving 11 bases between. The CDR3 has 14 residues. CDR1 SGHTA and CDR2 FQGNSA come from the germline V gene. This CDR3 reads CASSLTGSSYEQYF. DNA of the CDR3: TGTGCCAGCAGCCTAACAGGGAGCTCCTACGAGCAGTACTTC. Using reference TRBV7-2 and TRBJ2-7 for the parts outside the CDR3, the full variable domain is GAGVSQSPSNKVTEKGKDVELRCDPISGHTALYWYRQSLGQGLEFLIYFQGNSAPDKSGLPSDRFSAERTGGSVSTLTIQRTQQEDSAVYLCASSLTGSSYEQYFGPGTRLTVT.